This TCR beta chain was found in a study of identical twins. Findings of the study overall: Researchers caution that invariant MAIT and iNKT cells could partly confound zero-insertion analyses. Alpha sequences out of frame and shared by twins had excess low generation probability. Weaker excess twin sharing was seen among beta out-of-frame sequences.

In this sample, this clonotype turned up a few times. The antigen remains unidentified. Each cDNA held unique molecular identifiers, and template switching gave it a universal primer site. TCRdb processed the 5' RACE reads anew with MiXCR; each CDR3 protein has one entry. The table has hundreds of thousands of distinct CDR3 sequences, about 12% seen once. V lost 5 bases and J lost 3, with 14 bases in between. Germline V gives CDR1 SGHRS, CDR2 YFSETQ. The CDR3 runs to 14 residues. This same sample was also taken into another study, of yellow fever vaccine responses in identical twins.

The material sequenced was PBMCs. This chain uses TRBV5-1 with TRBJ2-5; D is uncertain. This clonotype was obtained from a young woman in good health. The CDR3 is CASSLVAAKETQYF. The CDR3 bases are TGCGCCAGCAGTCTTGTGGCAGCAAAAGAGACCCAGTACTTC.